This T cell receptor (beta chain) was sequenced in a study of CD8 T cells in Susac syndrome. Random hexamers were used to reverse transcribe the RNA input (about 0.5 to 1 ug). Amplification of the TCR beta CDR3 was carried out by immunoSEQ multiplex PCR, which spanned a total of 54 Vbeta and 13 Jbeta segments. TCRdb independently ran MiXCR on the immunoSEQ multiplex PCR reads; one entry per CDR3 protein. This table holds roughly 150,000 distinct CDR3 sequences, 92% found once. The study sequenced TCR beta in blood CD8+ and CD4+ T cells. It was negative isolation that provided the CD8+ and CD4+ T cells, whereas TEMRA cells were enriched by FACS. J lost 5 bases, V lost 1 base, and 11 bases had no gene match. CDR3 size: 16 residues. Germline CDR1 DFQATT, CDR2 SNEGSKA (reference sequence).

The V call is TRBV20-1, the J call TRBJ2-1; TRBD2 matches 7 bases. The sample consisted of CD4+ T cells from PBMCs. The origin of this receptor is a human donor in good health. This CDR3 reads CSARVGGGPVDNEQFF. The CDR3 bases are TGCAGTGCTAGAGTCGGGGGAGGGCCGGTAGACAATGAGCAGTTCTTC.